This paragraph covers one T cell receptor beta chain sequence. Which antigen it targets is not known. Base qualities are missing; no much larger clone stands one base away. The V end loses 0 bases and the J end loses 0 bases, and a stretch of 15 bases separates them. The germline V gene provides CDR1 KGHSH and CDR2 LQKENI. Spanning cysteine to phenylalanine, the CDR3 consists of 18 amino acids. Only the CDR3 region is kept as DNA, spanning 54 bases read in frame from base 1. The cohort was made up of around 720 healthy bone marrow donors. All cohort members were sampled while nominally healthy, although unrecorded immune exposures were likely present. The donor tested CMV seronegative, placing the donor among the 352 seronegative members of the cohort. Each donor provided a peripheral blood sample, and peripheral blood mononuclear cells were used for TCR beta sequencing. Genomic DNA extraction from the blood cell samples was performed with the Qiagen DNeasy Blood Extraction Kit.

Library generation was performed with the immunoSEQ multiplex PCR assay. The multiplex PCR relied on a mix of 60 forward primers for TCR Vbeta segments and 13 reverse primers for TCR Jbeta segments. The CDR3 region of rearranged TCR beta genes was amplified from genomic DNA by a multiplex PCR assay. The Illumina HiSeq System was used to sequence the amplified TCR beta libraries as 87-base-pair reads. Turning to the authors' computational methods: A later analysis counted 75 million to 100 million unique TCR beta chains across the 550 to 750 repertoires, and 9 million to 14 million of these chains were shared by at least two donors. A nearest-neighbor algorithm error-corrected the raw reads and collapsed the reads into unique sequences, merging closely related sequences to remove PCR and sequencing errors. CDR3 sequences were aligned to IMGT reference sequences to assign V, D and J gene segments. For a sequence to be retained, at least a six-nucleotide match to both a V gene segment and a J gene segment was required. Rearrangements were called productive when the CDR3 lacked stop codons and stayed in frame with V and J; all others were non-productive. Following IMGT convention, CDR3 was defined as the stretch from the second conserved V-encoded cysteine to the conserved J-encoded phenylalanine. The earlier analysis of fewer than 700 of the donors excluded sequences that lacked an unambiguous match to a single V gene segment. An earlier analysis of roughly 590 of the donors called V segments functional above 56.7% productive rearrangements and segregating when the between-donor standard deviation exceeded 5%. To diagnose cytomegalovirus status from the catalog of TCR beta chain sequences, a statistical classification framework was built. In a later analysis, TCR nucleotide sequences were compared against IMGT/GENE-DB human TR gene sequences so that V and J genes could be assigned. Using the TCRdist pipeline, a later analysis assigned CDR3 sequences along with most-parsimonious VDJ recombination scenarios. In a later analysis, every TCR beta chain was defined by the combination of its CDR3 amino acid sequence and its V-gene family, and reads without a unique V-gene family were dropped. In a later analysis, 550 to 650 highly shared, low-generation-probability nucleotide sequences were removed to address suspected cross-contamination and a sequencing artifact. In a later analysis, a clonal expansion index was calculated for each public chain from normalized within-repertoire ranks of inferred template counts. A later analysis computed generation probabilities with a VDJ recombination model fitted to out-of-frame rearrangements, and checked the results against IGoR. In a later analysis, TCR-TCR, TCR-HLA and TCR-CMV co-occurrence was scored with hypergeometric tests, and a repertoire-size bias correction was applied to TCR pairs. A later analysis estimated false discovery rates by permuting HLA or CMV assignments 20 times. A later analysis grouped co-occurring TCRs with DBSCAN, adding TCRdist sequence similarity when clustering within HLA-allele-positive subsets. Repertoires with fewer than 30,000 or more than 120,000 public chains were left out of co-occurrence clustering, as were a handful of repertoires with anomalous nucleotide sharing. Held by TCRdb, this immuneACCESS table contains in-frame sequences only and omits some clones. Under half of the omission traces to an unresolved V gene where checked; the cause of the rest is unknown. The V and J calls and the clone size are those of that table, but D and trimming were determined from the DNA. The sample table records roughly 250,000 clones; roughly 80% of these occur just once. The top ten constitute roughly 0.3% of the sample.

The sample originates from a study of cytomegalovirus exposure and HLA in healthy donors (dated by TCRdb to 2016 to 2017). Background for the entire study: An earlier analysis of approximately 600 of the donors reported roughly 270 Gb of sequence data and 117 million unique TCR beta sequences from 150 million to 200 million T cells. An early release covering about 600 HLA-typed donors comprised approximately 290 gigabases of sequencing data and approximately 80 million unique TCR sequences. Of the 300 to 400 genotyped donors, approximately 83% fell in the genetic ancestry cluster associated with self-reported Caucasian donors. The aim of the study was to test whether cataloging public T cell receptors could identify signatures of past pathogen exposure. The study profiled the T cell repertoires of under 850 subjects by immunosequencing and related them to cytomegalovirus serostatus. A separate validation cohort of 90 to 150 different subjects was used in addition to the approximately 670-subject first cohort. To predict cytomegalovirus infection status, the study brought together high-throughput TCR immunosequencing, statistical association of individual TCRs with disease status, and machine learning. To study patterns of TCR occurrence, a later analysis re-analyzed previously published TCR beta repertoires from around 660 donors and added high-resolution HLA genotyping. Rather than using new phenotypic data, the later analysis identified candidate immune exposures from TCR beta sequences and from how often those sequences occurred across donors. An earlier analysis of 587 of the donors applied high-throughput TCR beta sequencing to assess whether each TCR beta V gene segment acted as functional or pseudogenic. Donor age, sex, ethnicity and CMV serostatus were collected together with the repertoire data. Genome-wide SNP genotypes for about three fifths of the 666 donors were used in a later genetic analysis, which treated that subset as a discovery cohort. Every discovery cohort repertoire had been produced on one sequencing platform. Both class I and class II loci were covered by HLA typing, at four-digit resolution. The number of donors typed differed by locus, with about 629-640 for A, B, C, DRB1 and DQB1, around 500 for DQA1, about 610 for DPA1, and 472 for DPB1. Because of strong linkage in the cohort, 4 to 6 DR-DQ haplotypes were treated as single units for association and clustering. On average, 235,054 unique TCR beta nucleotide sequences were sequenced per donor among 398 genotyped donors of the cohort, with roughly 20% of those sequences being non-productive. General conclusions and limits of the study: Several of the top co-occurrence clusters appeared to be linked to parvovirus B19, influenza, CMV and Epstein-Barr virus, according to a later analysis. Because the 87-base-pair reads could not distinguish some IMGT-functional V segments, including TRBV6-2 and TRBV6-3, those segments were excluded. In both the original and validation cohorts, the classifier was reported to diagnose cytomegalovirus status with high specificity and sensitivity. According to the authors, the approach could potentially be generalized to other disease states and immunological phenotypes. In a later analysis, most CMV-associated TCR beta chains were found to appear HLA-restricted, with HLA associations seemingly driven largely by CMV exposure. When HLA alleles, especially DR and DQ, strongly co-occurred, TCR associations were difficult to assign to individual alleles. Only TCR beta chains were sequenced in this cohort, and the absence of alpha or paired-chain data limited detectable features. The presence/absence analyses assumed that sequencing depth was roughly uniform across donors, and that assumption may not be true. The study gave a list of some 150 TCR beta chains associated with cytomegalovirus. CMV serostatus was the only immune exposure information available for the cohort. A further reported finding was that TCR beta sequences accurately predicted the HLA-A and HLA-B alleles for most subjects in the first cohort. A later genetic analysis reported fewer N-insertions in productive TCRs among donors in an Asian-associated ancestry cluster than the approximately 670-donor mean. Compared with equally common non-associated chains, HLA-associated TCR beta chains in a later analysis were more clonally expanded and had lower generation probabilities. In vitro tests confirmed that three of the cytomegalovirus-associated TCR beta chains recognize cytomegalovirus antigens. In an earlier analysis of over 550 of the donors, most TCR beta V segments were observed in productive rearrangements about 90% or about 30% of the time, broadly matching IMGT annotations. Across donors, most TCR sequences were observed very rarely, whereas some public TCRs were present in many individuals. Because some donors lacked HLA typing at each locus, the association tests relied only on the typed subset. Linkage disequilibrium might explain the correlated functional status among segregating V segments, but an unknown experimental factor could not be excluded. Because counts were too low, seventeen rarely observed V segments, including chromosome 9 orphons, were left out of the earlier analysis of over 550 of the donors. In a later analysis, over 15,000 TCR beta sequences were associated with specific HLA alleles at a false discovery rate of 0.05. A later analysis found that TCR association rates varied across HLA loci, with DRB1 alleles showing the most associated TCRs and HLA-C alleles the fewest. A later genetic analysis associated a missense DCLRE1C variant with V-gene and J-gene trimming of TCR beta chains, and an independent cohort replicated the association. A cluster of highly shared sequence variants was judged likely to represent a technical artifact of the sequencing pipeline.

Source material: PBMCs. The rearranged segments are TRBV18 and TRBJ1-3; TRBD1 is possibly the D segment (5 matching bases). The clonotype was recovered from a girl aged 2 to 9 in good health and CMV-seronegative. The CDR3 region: CASSPPGGTTTSGNTIYF. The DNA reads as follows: TGTGCCAGCTCACCACCCGGGGGTACCACCACCTCTGGAAACACCATATATTTT.